The 27 T cell receptor beta chains presented below share a single source sample, sequenced in a study of T cells expressing NK-cell markers. TCRdb reprocessed the 5' RACE reads and keeps a single row for each CDR3 protein, giving no DNA. The specimen's table records about 180,000 distinct CDR3 sequences. The specimen sequenced was blood T cells: a sorted CD56 or NKG2C T cell subset, CD4+ or CD8+ T cells, or bulk PBMC T cells (not recorded which). The source of these receptors is a man aged 18-75 years in good health.

The chain combines TRBV27 with TRBJ2-2. Germline V gene data show CDR1 as MNHEY and CDR2 as SMNVEV (reference sequence). There are 14 residues in the CDR3. CDR3 loop: CASTPGVGTGELFF.

The chain recombines TRBV11-2 with TRBJ2-2; TCRdb's D gene call, TRBD2, goes unchecked for lack of DNA. There are 17 residues in the CDR3. Germline CDR1 reads SGHAT; CDR2 reads FQNNGV. The CDR3 sequence is CASSLDGTSGYTGELFF.

This chain connects TRBV12-3 or TRBV12-4 to TRBJ2-7; the TRBD2 assignment by TCRdb is unverifiable without DNA. The CDR3 is 14 residues long. The CDR3 sequence: CASSFSSYLNEQYF.

The chain uses TRBV7-9 and TRBJ1-1. In germline, CDR1 is SEHNR, CDR2 FQNEAQ (reference sequence). This CDR3 region has 15 residues. The CDR3 loop reads CASSDMGEANTEAFF. Together with reference TRBV7-9 and TRBJ1-1, the CDR3 gives the full variable domain: DTGVSQNPRHKITKRGQNVTFRCDPISEHNRLYWYRQTLGQGPEFLTYFQNEAQLEKSRLLSDRFSAERPKGSFSTLEIQRTEQGDSAMYLCASSDMGEANTEAFFGQGTRLTVV.

V and J are TRBV20-1 and TRBJ2-1. CDR1 and CDR2 from the germline V gene are DFQATT and SNEGSKA (reference sequence). This CDR3 comprises 12 residues. The CDR3: CSAEHAYNEQFF.

This chain uses TRBV27 with TRBJ2-1; TCRdb gives TRBD2 as the D gene, but with no DNA this cannot be confirmed. CDR3 length: 16 residues. Germline V gene data show CDR1 as MNHEY and CDR2 as SMNVEV (reference sequence). This CDR3 is CASSLVVASGYNEQFF.

This rearrangement joins TRBV27 to TRBJ2-1; TCRdb indicates TRBD1, and absent DNA this call remains unverified. The germline V gene encodes CDR1 MNHEY and CDR2 SMNVEV (reference sequence). The CDR3 runs 15 residues. The CDR3 protein is CASTPSGTGSNEQFF.

This chain connects TRBV10-3 to TRBJ2-7; no DNA is available, so the TRBD2 call from TCRdb remains unchecked. From germline, CDR1 is ENHRY and CDR2 SYGVKD. This CDR3 spans 16 amino acids. The CDR3 protein is CAISDVRGASSYEQYF.

This rearrangement joins TRBV3-1 to TRBJ2-5; as DNA is missing, the TRBD2 call by TCRdb cannot be tested. Germline V gene lookup returns CDR1 LGHDT and CDR2 YNNKEL (reference sequence). The CDR3 contains 16 residues. The CDR3 here is CASSQDWGGSEETQYF.

The chain is built from TRBV28 and TRBJ2-5; TCRdb selects TRBD1, and the lack of DNA leaves this call unchecked. The CDR3 length is 14 residues. The germline CDR1 and CDR2 sequences are MDHEN and SYDVKM. The CDR3: CASSFMQGEETQYF.

The chain combines TRBV6-2 or TRBV6-3 with TRBJ1-5; checking the TCRdb D call of TRBD1 is not possible without DNA. This CDR3 contains 14 residues. The germline V gene has CDR1 MNHEY and CDR2 SVGEGT. CDR3 residues: CASTLGVGNQPQHF.

The chain employs TRBV5-6 and TRBJ2-3; lacking DNA, the TRBD2 call made by TCRdb goes unchecked. The CDR3 totals 16 residues. Looked up from germline, CDR1 is SGHDT and CDR2 is YYEEEE. CDR3 sequence reads: CASSQLAGGRTDTQYF.

This chain links TRBV7-2 with TRBJ2-2; the D call of TRBD2 rests on TCRdb alone, since no DNA is present to check it. CDR1 is SGHTA, CDR2 FQGNSA, per germline. CDR3 size: 15 residues. CDR3 protein: CASSLVRGSWGELFF.

This chain uses TRBV6-1 with TRBJ2-3; TCRdb indicates TRBD2, and absent DNA this call remains unverified. In germline, CDR1 is MNHNS, CDR2 SASEGT. This CDR3 spans 16 amino acids. Here the CDR3 reads CASSDPIAGRADTQYF.

The chain carries TRBV27 and TRBJ1-6; TCRdb names TRBD1, which stays unverified in the absence of DNA. Germline loops: CDR1 MNHEY, CDR2 SMNVEV (reference sequence). The CDR3 has 20 amino acids. The CDR3 region is CASRSQTGTPRGGSNSPLHF.

CDR3 region: CASSQGVTGANVLTF. V and J are TRBV6-1 and TRBJ2-6; no DNA is available, so the TRBD1 call from TCRdb remains unchecked. Germline values: CDR1 MNHNS, CDR2 SASEGT. This CDR3 region has 15 residues.

This chain connects TRBV12-3 or TRBV12-4 to TRBJ2-1. This CDR3 is 13 amino acids long. CDR3 loop: CAIITHRGDEQFF.

This rearrangement joins TRBV19 to TRBJ1-2; the D gene TCRdb calls, TRBD1, cannot be checked with no DNA. This CDR3 spans 16 amino acids. Germline lookup yields CDR1 LNHDA and CDR2 SQIVND (reference sequence). The CDR3 loop reads CASSIDPPGGSGGYTF.

The chain carries TRBV3-1 and TRBJ2-7; TCRdb's assignment of TRBD1 cannot be checked, as there is no DNA. The V gene's germline CDR1 is LGHDT and CDR2 YNNKEL (reference sequence). This CDR3 spans 15 amino acids. CDR3 amino acids: CASSPRRQGAYEQYF.

The V call is TRBV4-2, the J call TRBJ2-3; absent DNA, TCRdb's TRBD2 call cannot be checked. The CDR3 has 15 amino acids. Germline-derived CDR1 and CDR2 are LGHNA and YNFKEQ. CDR3 amino acids: CASGRSAGGLDTQYF.

The chain couples TRBV20-1 to TRBJ2-7; the D call from TCRdb, TRBD1, cannot be confirmed without DNA. Germline lookup yields CDR1 DFQATT and CDR2 SNEGSKA (reference sequence). The CDR3 is 14 amino acids. The CDR3 reads CSASPTGTSYEQYF.

V and J are TRBV7-9 and TRBJ2-3; the D call of TRBD2 rests on TCRdb alone, since no DNA is present to check it. CDR3 length equals 15 residues. Germline V CDR1 and CDR2: SEHNR, FQNEAQ (reference sequence). CDR3 in amino acids: CASSLSTSDTDTQYF. Full variable domain (remainder filled in from reference TRBV7-9 and TRBJ2-3): DTGVSQNPRHKITKRGQNVTFRCDPISEHNRLYWYRQTLGQGPEFLTYFQNEAQLEKSRLLSDRFSAERPKGSFSTLEIQRTEQGDSAMYLCASSLSTSDTDTQYFGPGTRLTVL.

The rearrangement joins TRBV7-9 to TRBJ2-7; checking the TCRdb D call of TRBD2 is not possible without DNA. The germline V gene encodes CDR1 SEHNR and CDR2 FQNEAQ (reference sequence). This CDR3 has 16 residues. CDR3 sequence reads: CASSFATSGGSHEQYF.

The V and J genes are TRBV7-9 and TRBJ2-5; TCRdb proposes TRBD1, but this gene call is untestable without DNA. The germline V gene encodes CDR1 SEHNR and CDR2 FQNEAQ (reference sequence). The CDR3 consists of 12 residues. CDR3 in amino acids: CASGRGTETQYF.

This chain links TRBV7-9 with TRBJ2-2. There are 13 residues in the CDR3. The germline V gene encodes CDR1 SEHNR and CDR2 FQNEAQ (reference sequence). The chain's CDR3 is CAGEDTNTGELFF. Using reference TRBV7-9 and TRBJ2-2 for the parts outside the CDR3, the full variable domain is DTGVSQNPRHKITKRGQNVTFRCDPISEHNRLYWYRQTLGQGPEFLTYFQNEAQLEKSRLLSDRFSAERPKGSFSTLEIQRTEQGDSAMYLCAGEDTNTGELFFGEGSRLTVL.

V usage is TRBV5-4 and J usage is TRBJ2-7. CDR3 length equals 14 residues. CDR1 SGHNT and CDR2 YYREEE come from the germline V gene (reference sequence). CDR3 protein: CASSLGSEIDEQYF.

The chain has TRBV4-2 and TRBJ2-5; the TCRdb call, TRBD1, lacks DNA for checking. The CDR3 length is 15 residues. The germline gives CDR1 LGHNA, CDR2 YNFKEQ. CDR3: CASSQDTGVGETQYF.